In this sample, the clone carrying this T cell receptor beta chain turned up a few times. Germline assignment: CDR1 SGHRS and CDR2 YFSETQ. The CDR3 is 16 amino acids. V lost 5 bases to trimming and J lost 4 bases; unmatched junction nucleotides: 9. The authors extracted total RNA from unfractionated whole blood. The sample originates from a study of human T cells and chemical hapten exposure. Overall study context: How much TCR each sample yielded varied, mostly because pooled library volumes differed slightly.

The study used a library that attached unique molecular identifiers to individual cDNA molecules. TCRdb itself ran the reads through MiXCR, one entry per CDR3 protein. Of more than 100,000 distinct CDR3 sequences listed, approximately 9% are singletons. The specimen was whole blood. The TCR was taken from a human donor in good health. Some clones in this sample may be carry-over from other donors' samples. V and J are TRBV5-1 and TRBJ2-1; 10 positions agree with TRBD1. CDR3 DNA: TGCGCCAGCAGTTCAGACAGGGGGCGTCGGTACAATGAGCAGTTCTTC. This codes for CASSSDRGRRYNEQFF.